These T cell receptor beta chains were read from a single sample in a study of T cell changes during pregnancy in multiple sclerosis. TCRdb's copy holds only in-frame clones and misses some; the assay was immunoSEQ multiplex PCR. Here the sample spans 60,000 to 90,000 clones, 85% to 95% being singletons. This material consisted of peripheral blood, taken after pregnancy. These receptors were collected from a female donor in good health, enrolled as a control in a pregnancy study. CDR3s include the opening cysteine and the closing phenylalanine or tryptophan. D genes are given only for firm matches. Clone size is shown for a subset of rows, as once, few, many or a class of expanded clone.

size: -; V: TRBV29-1; length: 12; D: TRBD1; J: TRBJ1-1; DNA: TGCAGCGTCGTACAGGGGGGCACTGAAGCTTTCTTT; CDR3: CSVVQGGTEAFF
size: -; V: TRBV10-3; length: 19; D: -; J: TRBJ2-6; DNA: TGTGCCATCAGTGACCCTAGCGCCCGGGGGGCCTCTGGGGCCAACGTCCTGACTTTC; CDR3: CAISDPSARGASGANVLTF
size: -; V: TRBV19; length: 16; D: -; J: TRBJ1-1; DNA: TGTGCCAGTTCCGAGATTTCAAGTTCCATGCGGACTGAAGCTTTCTTT; CDR3: CASSEISSSMRTEAFF
size: -; V: TRBV5-1; length: 16; D: TRBD2; J: TRBJ2-7; DNA: TGCGCCAGCAGCACCGGGACTAGCGCATCCGGAACCGAGCAGTACTTC; CDR3: CASSTGTSASGTEQYF
size: -; V: TRBV7-2; length: 19; D: TRBD2; J: TRBJ2-1; DNA: TGTGCCAGCAAATATGGTAGCGGGAGGGCCGGGCCCGTATACAATGAGCAGTTCTTC; CDR3: CASKYGSGRAGPVYNEQFF
size: -; V: TRBV7-2; length: 18; D: TRBD2; J: TRBJ2-1; DNA: TGTGCCAGCAGCGCCTTTGGGGGTAGCGGGGGGGCGGCTTTTGAGCAGTTCTTC; CDR3: CASSAFGGSGGAAFEQFF
size: -; V: TRBV5-1; length: 16; D: -; J: TRBJ2-6; DNA: TGCGCCAGCACGGAACAGGGTTCGACTGGGGCCAACGTCCTGACTTTC; CDR3: CASTEQGSTGANVLTF
size: -; V: TRBV7-2; length: 17; D: TRBD2; J: TRBJ2-1; DNA: TGTGCCAGCAGTCGCCGGACGGGGGGGAATATGCAAAATGAGCAGTTCTTC; CDR3: CASSRRTGGNMQNEQFF
size: -; V: TRBV27; length: 15; D: TRBD1; J: TRBJ2-7; DNA: TGTGCCAGCTTCACCTCGGGACAGGGGTCCCACGAGCAGTACTTC; CDR3: CASFTSGQGSHEQYF
size: -; V: TRBV7-8; length: 12; D: -; J: TRBJ2-7; DNA: TGTGCCAGCGCCTTAGGGCGGGGCGAGCAGTACTTC; CDR3: CASALGRGEQYF
size: -; V: TRBV2; length: 16; D: TRBD2; J: TRBJ2-5; DNA: TGTGCCAGCAGACGAGATAGCGGGGGGGCCTCGGAGACCCAGTACTTC; CDR3: CASRRDSGGASETQYF
size: few; V: TRBV7-9; length: 15; D: TRBD2; J: TRBJ2-7; DNA: TGTGCCAGCAGCTTTGGGGAGCGGGAGGGTTACGAGCAGTACTTC; CDR3: CASSFGEREGYEQYF
size: -; V: TRBV19; length: 14; D: TRBD1; J: TRBJ2-2; DNA: TGTGCCAGTAGTGGCAACAGGGGAACCGGGGAGCTGTTTTTT; CDR3: CASSGNRGTGELFF
size: -; V: TRBV5-1; length: 14; D: TRBD1; J: TRBJ2-2; DNA: TGCGCCAGCAGCGCGGGACAGGGGGTCGGGGAGCTGTTTTTT; CDR3: CASSAGQGVGELFF
size: -; V: TRBV27; length: 17; D: -; J: TRBJ2-7; DNA: TGTGCCAGCAGCCCCAGGGTCGGGAATCAGGGGCGCTACGAGCAGTACTTC; CDR3: CASSPRVGNQGRYEQYF
size: once; V: TRBV4-3; length: 17; D: TRBD2; J: TRBJ2-1; DNA: TGCGCCAGCAGCCATGGCGTTGGCGGGAGGGCCGGGAATGAGCAGTTCTTC; CDR3: CASSHGVGGRAGNEQFF
size: -; V: TRBV19; length: 15; D: TRBD1; J: TRBJ1-6; DNA: TGTGCCAGTAGTACACCCGGGACAGAAAATTCACCCCTCCACTTT; CDR3: CASSTPGTENSPLHF
size: few; V: TRBV7-2; length: 15; D: -; J: TRBJ1-1; DNA: TGTGCCAGCAGCTTAGGCGGGCGGGGAGGCGCTGAAGCTTTCTTT; CDR3: CASSLGGRGGAEAFF
size: -; V: TRBV28; length: 12; D: TRBD1; J: TRBJ1-2; DNA: TGTGCCAGCAGGACAGGGGGTTCTGGCTACACCTTC; CDR3: CASRTGGSGYTF
size: few; V: TRBV30; length: 12; D: -; J: TRBJ1-1; DNA: TGTGCCTGGAGTAGGGGTGCCCTTGAAGCTTTCTTT; CDR3: CAWSRGALEAFF
size: few; V: TRBV10-1; length: 15; D: -; J: TRBJ2-1; DNA: TGCGCCAGCAGTTCCCTAGCGTCCTCCTACAATGAGCAGTTCTTC; CDR3: CASSSLASSYNEQFF
size: -; V: TRBV5-6; length: 14; D: TRBD1; J: TRBJ2-5; DNA: TGTGCCAGCAGACCCGGGACAGTACAAGAGACCCAGTACTTC; CDR3: CASRPGTVQETQYF
size: -; V: TRBV7-7; length: 16; D: TRBD1; J: TRBJ2-2; DNA: TGTGCTAGCAGCACGCCGACAGGGGGGAACACCGGGGAGCTGTTTTTT; CDR3: CASSTPTGGNTGELFF
size: -; V: TRBV7-2; length: 13; D: -; J: TRBJ1-1; DNA: TGTGCCAGCAGCTCCCGGCAGGGAACAGAAGCTTTCTTT; CDR3: CASSSRQGTEAFF
size: -; V: TRBV18; length: 17; D: -; J: TRBJ1-2; DNA: TGTGCCAGCTCACCAACCACCCGACAGGAATACAACTATGGCTACACCTTC; CDR3: CASSPTTRQEYNYGYTF
size: -; V: TRBV30; length: 16; D: -; J: TRBJ1-3; DNA: TGTGCCTGGAGCGCCCAACGGGGGGCATGGGAAAACACCATATATTTT; CDR3: CAWSAQRGAWENTIYF
size: -; V: TRBV7-9; length: 15; D: -; J: TRBJ2-5; DNA: TGTGCCAGCAGCTTGGACCGGGGGTCGGTGGGGACCCAGTACTTC; CDR3: CASSLDRGSVGTQYF
size: -; V: TRBV7-2; length: 13; D: -; J: TRBJ2-5; DNA: TGTGCCAGCAAAGGCAGCGGAGGGGAGACCCAGTACTTC; CDR3: CASKGSGGETQYF
size: once; V: TRBV9; length: 15; D: TRBD2; J: TRBJ2-3; DNA: TGTGCCAGCAGCGTTGCGGGGGGGGCCATCGATACGCAGTATTTT; CDR3: CASSVAGGAIDTQYF
size: -; V: TRBV7-3; length: 15; D: -; J: TRBJ2-7; DNA: TGTGCCAGCAGCCTAGGGAGGGGGATTTCCTACGAGCAGTACTTC; CDR3: CASSLGRGISYEQYF
size: -; V: TRBV19; length: 16; D: TRBD1; J: TRBJ2-3; DNA: TGTGCCAGTAGTATGACAGGGGGAGGTCGGACAGATACGCAGTATTTT; CDR3: CASSMTGGGRTDTQYF
size: -; V: TRBV7-8; length: 15; D: TRBD2; J: TRBJ2-3; DNA: TGTGCCAGCAGTTGGCTAGCGGACCGGGGGGATACGCAGTATTTT; CDR3: CASSWLADRGDTQYF
size: -; V: TRBV28; length: 14; D: -; J: TRBJ2-7; DNA: TGTGCCAGCAACTCAGGACAGCACTCCTACGAGCAGTACTTC; CDR3: CASNSGQHSYEQYF
size: once; V: TRBV19; length: 16; D: -; J: TRBJ1-3; DNA: TGTGCCAGTAGTATTCCGACTCTAATCTCTGGAAACACCATATATTTT; CDR3: CASSIPTLISGNTIYF
size: once; V: TRBV18; length: 14; D: -; J: TRBJ2-7; DNA: TGTGCCAGCTCATCCTCACCGACTCCTATAGAGCAGTACTTC; CDR3: CASSSSPTPIEQYF
size: -; V: TRBV29-1; length: 14; D: -; J: TRBJ2-7; DNA: TGCAGCGTTGAAGAGGTGGGGAACAGGGACGAGCAGTACTTC; CDR3: CSVEEVGNRDEQYF
size: -; V: TRBV2; length: 12; D: -; J: TRBJ2-5; DNA: TGTGCCAGCAGTGATAGTCGGTGGACCCAGTACTTC; CDR3: CASSDSRWTQYF
size: -; V: TRBV7-9; length: 12; D: -; J: TRBJ2-3; DNA: TGTGCCAGCAGCCCCGTCCAGGATACGCAGTATTTT; CDR3: CASSPVQDTQYF
size: once; V: TRBV18; length: 15; D: -; J: TRBJ1-3; DNA: TGTGCCAGCTCACTGGGCCTGAGCTCTGGAAACACCATATATTTT; CDR3: CASSLGLSSGNTIYF
size: -; V: TRBV7-2; length: 17; D: TRBD2; J: TRBJ2-3; DNA: TGTGCCAGCAGCGTCGGGAGGGGCGGGGCTAGCACAGATACGCAGTATTTT; CDR3: CASSVGRGGASTDTQYF
size: -; V: TRBV7-9; length: 15; D: -; J: TRBJ1-2; DNA: TGTGCCAGCAGCCGAGAGGGTAAAGCTAACTATGGCTACACCTTC; CDR3: CASSREGKANYGYTF
size: -; V: TRBV4-1; length: 15; D: TRBD2; J: TRBJ2-7; DNA: TGCGCCAGCAGCCCCCGCGGGGGGCTTGAAGGGGAGCAGTACTTC; CDR3: CASSPRGGLEGEQYF
size: -; V: TRBV11-3; length: 12; D: -; J: TRBJ1-1; DNA: TGTGCCAGCAGCCCAGGGGCCGGTGAAGCTTTCTTT; CDR3: CASSPGAGEAFF
size: few; V: TRBV7-2; length: 13; D: -; J: TRBJ1-5; DNA: TGTGCCAGCAGGGAAACAGGGTATCAGCCCCAGCATTTT; CDR3: CASRETGYQPQHF